The clone carrying this T cell receptor (beta chain) is a singleton in its sample. This entry is derived from a study of blood T cell repertoires in COVID-19. At the level of the study: T cells, B-cell-depleted T cells, or PBMCs supplied cDNA or gDNA.

The CDR3 consists of 15 residues. Germline values: CDR1 MNHNS, CDR2 SASEGT. Trimming cost V 2 bases and J 6 bases, with 11 bases left between them. Measured with immunoSEQ multiplex PCR; TCRdb has only the in-frame clones, and not every one. The repertoire includes 280,000 or so clones, 85% to 90% of them detected once, and 2.9% sits in the top ten. All enrollees were about 18 to 90 years old and from 24 US areas. Participants' reported clinical history set cohort assignment. The sequencing input was PBMCs or T cells enriched from blood (not recorded which). The sequence was obtained from a woman aged 45-60 years who had been exposed to COVID-19. The chain has TRBV6-1 and TRBJ1-6; no clear D. The CDR3 DNA is TGTGCCAGCAGTGAATGGCACGACACTAATTCACCCCTCCACTTT. Amino acid sequence: CASSEWHDTNSPLHF.